This T cell receptor (beta chain) was identified in a study of OX40 agonist ivuxolimab in advanced cancers. Overall study: The patients got ivuxolimab, which is an agonistic anti-OX40 (CD134) antibody.

Here immunoSEQ multiplex PCR was the method, and the copy in TCRdb shows in-frame clones only, minus some. This sample has 60,000 to 85,000 clones, with over 80% found just once. V was cut by 6 bases and J by 1 base, with 14 bases left in between. The CDR3 is 15 amino acids. CDR1 and CDR2 (germline): MRHNA, SNTAGT. The receptor was isolated from an adult with an advanced solid tumor such as melanoma, head and neck, liver or kidney cancer. The J gene is TRBJ2-3, the V gene TRBV6-4, with D perhaps matching TRBD1 or TRBD2 (5 bases each). The sample consisted of CD4+ or CD8+ T cells sorted from blood, taken in a trial of the OX40 agonist ivuxolimab. The CDR3 DNA reads as TGTGCCAGCAGCTCTTCCGGGACCGGCACAGATACGCAGTATTTT. Translation: CASSSSGTGTDTQYF.